This TCR beta chain originates from a study of cytomegalovirus exposure and HLA in healthy donors. This CDR3 spans 15 amino acids. With 7 bases removed from V and 3 bases from J, the gap between germline ends came to 16 bases. Germline CDR1 SNHLY, CDR2 FYNNEI. Whole-study results and caveats: Specificity of a few CMV-associated chains for CMV antigens was verified in vitro.

Only in-frame clones appear in the TCRdb table, and some are missing; sequencing was by immunoSEQ multiplex PCR. The sample shows around 170,000 clones, 85% of them seen only once. In regard to this clone: Its antigen is unidentified.

The receptor was derived from a man younger than 35 in good health and CMV-seropositive. The genes are TRBV2 and TRBJ2-1, with D uncertain. The specimen sequenced was PBMCs. In DNA, the CDR3 is TGTGCCAGCATGCAAGACAAAATCAACTACAATGAGCAGTTCTTC. It translates to CASMQDKINYNEQFF.